These T cell receptor beta chains were read from a single sample in a study of regulatory T cells. The assay was immunoSEQ multiplex PCR, and TCRdb's table has in-frame clones only and misses some. Of over 25,000 clones listed, 93% are singletons. The sequenced material came from conventional CD4+ T cells sorted from blood. The receptors originated from a child under 10 years old with CD3G deficiency. Each CDR3 is given with its conserved first and last residue. Fields, in order: D gene, J gene, V gene, clone size, CDR3 protein, CDR3 DNA. D genes are given only for firm matches. Size tells how often a clone was seen (once, few, many) or the class of an expanded clone, and some rows leave it out.

D gene: TRBD2; J gene: TRBJ2-3; V gene: TRBV7-8; clone size: .; CDR3 protein: CASSSRRLAGGGNTQYF; CDR3 DNA: TGTGCCAGCAGCTCCCGTCGTCTAGCGGGAGGGGGAAATACGCAGTATTTT
D gene: .; J gene: TRBJ1-2; V gene: TRBV18; clone size: .; CDR3 protein: CASSPGGEFYGYTF; CDR3 DNA: TGTGCCAGCTCACCAGGCGGGGAGTTCTATGGCTACACCTTC
D gene: TRBD1; J gene: TRBJ2-4; V gene: TRBV28; clone size: .; CDR3 protein: CASSLQGADIQYF; CDR3 DNA: TGTGCCAGCAGTTTACAGGGGGCAGACATTCAGTACTTC
D gene: TRBD1; J gene: TRBJ2-1; V gene: TRBV5-1; clone size: .; CDR3 protein: CASSLKLTGQGINEQFF; CDR3 DNA: TGCGCCAGCAGCTTGAAATTAACGGGACAGGGGATCAATGAGCAGTTCTTC
D gene: .; J gene: TRBJ1-5; V gene: TRBV6-1; clone size: once; CDR3 protein: CASSDGGYSNQPQHF; CDR3 DNA: TGTGCCAGCAGTGATGGAGGTTATAGCAATCAGCCCCAGCATTTT
D gene: .; J gene: TRBJ2-3; V gene: TRBV20-1; clone size: once; CDR3 protein: CSARSGDTQYF; CDR3 DNA: TGCAGTGCTAGATCGGGGGATACGCAGTATTTT
D gene: .; J gene: TRBJ1-2; V gene: TRBV6-1; clone size: .; CDR3 protein: CASSAYLGYTF; CDR3 DNA: TGTGCCAGCAGTGCGTACCTTGGCTACACCTTC
D gene: .; J gene: TRBJ1-4; V gene: TRBV6-1; clone size: .; CDR3 protein: CASTWGRESEKLFF; CDR3 DNA: TGTGCCAGTACGTGGGGACGAGAAAGTGAAAAACTGTTTTTT
D gene: TRBD2; J gene: TRBJ2-1; V gene: TRBV27; clone size: .; CDR3 protein: CASSLFHLAGDPGEQFF; CDR3 DNA: TGTGCCAGCAGTTTATTCCATTTAGCGGGAGACCCGGGTGAGCAGTTCTTC
D gene: .; J gene: TRBJ2-7; V gene: TRBV6-1; clone size: .; CDR3 protein: CASSEGQKQYF; CDR3 DNA: TGTGCCAGCAGCGAAGGTCAGAAGCAGTACTTC
D gene: .; J gene: TRBJ1-5; V gene: TRBV6-5; clone size: .; CDR3 protein: CASSYVRRVKPQHF; CDR3 DNA: TGTGCCAGCAGTTACGTGAGGAGGGTTAAGCCCCAGCATTTT
D gene: .; J gene: TRBJ1-1; V gene: TRBV6-1; clone size: .; CDR3 protein: CASSKDSRTEAFF; CDR3 DNA: TGTGCCAGCAGTAAAGACTCTCGGACTGAAGCTTTCTTT
D gene: .; J gene: TRBJ1-2; V gene: TRBV28; clone size: .; CDR3 protein: CASRDRVGRPLHGYTF; CDR3 DNA: TGTGCCAGCAGAGACCGGGTGGGGAGGCCTTTGCACGGCTACACCTTC
D gene: TRBD1; J gene: TRBJ1-5; V gene: TRBV28; clone size: .; CDR3 protein: CASSFRPGQGVRRGQPQHF; CDR3 DNA: TGTGCCAGCAGTTTCAGGCCGGGACAGGGGGTCCGAAGGGGACAGCCCCAGCATTTT
D gene: .; J gene: TRBJ1-5; V gene: TRBV28; clone size: .; CDR3 protein: CASSLQNQPQHF; CDR3 DNA: TGTGCCAGCAGTTTACAAAATCAGCCCCAGCATTTT
D gene: .; J gene: TRBJ1-2; V gene: TRBV28; clone size: .; CDR3 protein: CASSRTVYGYTF; CDR3 DNA: TGTGCCAGCAGTCGGACAGTCTATGGCTACACCTTC
D gene: TRBD1; J gene: TRBJ1-2; V gene: TRBV6-1; clone size: .; CDR3 protein: CATKGQGPITF; CDR3 DNA: TGTGCCACGAAAGGACAGGGTCCTATCACCTTC
D gene: .; J gene: TRBJ2-7; V gene: TRBV5-1; clone size: .; CDR3 protein: CASSSGNSPEQYF; CDR3 DNA: TGCGCCAGCAGCAGTGGAAACTCACCAGAGCAGTACTTC
D gene: .; J gene: TRBJ2-5; V gene: TRBV12-5; clone size: .; CDR3 protein: CASGLVLRPDCETQYF; CDR3 DNA: TGTGCTAGTGGTTTGGTACTAAGGCCGGACTGTGAGACCCAGTACTTC
D gene: .; J gene: TRBJ2-7; V gene: TRBV28; clone size: once; CDR3 protein: CASSLSGSASYEQYF; CDR3 DNA: TGTGCCAGCAGTTTATCTGGGTCAGCATCATACGAGCAGTACTTC
D gene: TRBD2; J gene: TRBJ2-4; V gene: TRBV28; clone size: .; CDR3 protein: CASSPQVGGVAKNIQYF; CDR3 DNA: TGTGCCAGCTCCCCCCAGGTGGGGGGGGTAGCCAAAAACATTCAGTACTTC
D gene: TRBD2; J gene: TRBJ2-1; V gene: TRBV28; clone size: .; CDR3 protein: CASSRLAGGPRSEQFF; CDR3 DNA: TGTGCCAGCAGTCGACTAGCGGGAGGGCCGCGGAGTGAGCAGTTCTTC
D gene: TRBD2; J gene: TRBJ2-7; V gene: TRBV6-1; clone size: .; CDR3 protein: CASSNGLAGHEQYF; CDR3 DNA: TGTGCCAGCTCAAACGGCCTAGCGGGTCATGAGCAGTACTTC
D gene: TRBD1; J gene: TRBJ1-5; V gene: TRBV28; clone size: once; CDR3 protein: CASSPGQVHQPQHF; CDR3 DNA: TGTGCCAGCAGTCCCGGACAGGTACACCAGCCCCAGCATTTT
D gene: .; J gene: TRBJ2-1; V gene: TRBV6-5; clone size: .; CDR3 protein: CASSARGNNEQFF; CDR3 DNA: TGTGCCAGCAGTGCGCGGGGCAACAATGAGCAGTTCTTC
D gene: TRBD2; J gene: TRBJ2-7; V gene: TRBV28; clone size: once; CDR3 protein: CASSSAGVGGMLYF; CDR3 DNA: TGTGCCAGCAGTTCCGCGGGGGTGGGCGGGATGCTTTACTTC
D gene: .; J gene: TRBJ1-5; V gene: TRBV28; clone size: .; CDR3 protein: CASSFRGRQPQHF; CDR3 DNA: TGTGCCAGCAGTTTTAGGGGGAGACAGCCCCAGCATTTT
D gene: .; J gene: TRBJ2-7; V gene: TRBV5-1; clone size: once; CDR3 protein: CASSLGGTNYEQYF; CDR3 DNA: TGCGCCAGCAGCTTGGGTGGGACCAACTACGAGCAGTACTTC
D gene: .; J gene: TRBJ2-1; V gene: TRBV7-9; clone size: .; CDR3 protein: CASSFKHPYNEQFF; CDR3 DNA: TGTGCCAGCAGCTTCAAGCACCCTTACAATGAGCAGTTCTTC
D gene: TRBD1; J gene: TRBJ1-2; V gene: TRBV10-3; clone size: once; CDR3 protein: CAIRSGQGDYGYTF; CDR3 DNA: TGTGCCATCAGATCGGGACAGGGGGACTATGGCTACACCTTC
D gene: .; J gene: TRBJ2-1; V gene: TRBV21-1; clone size: .; CDR3 protein: CANRKDDYCSPFVYNEQFF; CDR3 DNA: TGTGCCAACCGAAAAGACGACTATTGTTCCCCCTTTGTCTACAATGAGCAGTTCTTC
D gene: .; J gene: TRBJ1-4; V gene: TRBV6-1; clone size: .; CDR3 protein: CASSVLYRVTNEKLFF; CDR3 DNA: TGTGCCAGCAGTGTTCTGTACAGGGTCACTAATGAAAAACTGTTTTTT
D gene: .; J gene: TRBJ2-1; V gene: TRBV18; clone size: .; CDR3 protein: CASSWARGSNEQFF; CDR3 DNA: TGTGCCAGCTCATGGGCAAGGGGCAGCAATGAGCAGTTCTTC
D gene: .; J gene: TRBJ2-1; V gene: TRBV5-1; clone size: once; CDR3 protein: CASSLEGVDEQFF; CDR3 DNA: TGCGCCAGCAGCTTGGAGGGGGTAGATGAGCAGTTCTTC
D gene: .; J gene: TRBJ2-5; V gene: TRBV6-1; clone size: .; CDR3 protein: CASSEGLERTQYF; CDR3 DNA: TGTGCCAGCAGTGAGGGGCTCGAGAGGACCCAGTACTTC
D gene: .; J gene: TRBJ2-1; V gene: TRBV2; clone size: .; CDR3 protein: CAPRKGAERNEQFF; CDR3 DNA: TGTGCCCCCCGGAAGGGAGCGGAACGCAATGAGCAGTTCTTC
D gene: .; J gene: TRBJ2-2; V gene: TRBV28; clone size: .; CDR3 protein: CASSLGQEPGELFF; CDR3 DNA: TGTGCCAGCAGTTTAGGGCAGGAGCCCGGGGAGCTGTTTTTT
D gene: .; J gene: TRBJ1-5; V gene: TRBV27; clone size: .; CDR3 protein: CASKDQPQHF; CDR3 DNA: TGTGCCAGCAAGGACCAGCCCCAGCATTTT
D gene: .; J gene: TRBJ1-1; V gene: TRBV6-1; clone size: .; CDR3 protein: CASRSDRRAFF; CDR3 DNA: TGTGCCAGCAGATCCGACAGAAGAGCTTTCTTT
D gene: .; J gene: TRBJ2-7; V gene: TRBV11-2; clone size: once; CDR3 protein: CASSLGRKGPYEQYF; CDR3 DNA: TGTGCCAGCAGCTTAGGGCGAAAGGGGCCTTACGAGCAGTACTTC
D gene: .; J gene: TRBJ1-1; V gene: TRBV6-1; clone size: .; CDR3 protein: CASSEVPRGGTEAFF; CDR3 DNA: TGTGCCAGCAGTGAAGTCCCCCGGGGAGGGACTGAAGCTTTCTTT
D gene: .; J gene: TRBJ2-1; V gene: TRBV7-8; clone size: .; CDR3 protein: CASSSTADNEQFF; CDR3 DNA: TGTGCCAGCAGCTCTACGGCGGACAATGAGCAGTTCTTC
D gene: TRBD1; J gene: TRBJ2-3; V gene: TRBV5-1; clone size: .; CDR3 protein: CASSRDSSTDTQYF; CDR3 DNA: TGCGCCAGCAGCCGGGACAGTTCCACAGATACGCAGTATTTT
D gene: .; J gene: TRBJ2-3; V gene: TRBV30; clone size: .; CDR3 protein: CAWGTGSGTDTQYF; CDR3 DNA: TGTGCCTGGGGAACGGGGAGTGGCACAGATACGCAGTATTTT
D gene: .; J gene: TRBJ1-6; V gene: TRBV10-3; clone size: .; CDR3 protein: CAISSARTNSPLHF; CDR3 DNA: TGTGCCATCAGTTCGGCAAGAACAAATTCACCCCTCCACTTT
D gene: .; J gene: TRBJ1-1; V gene: TRBV7-8; clone size: .; CDR3 protein: CASSLALGGSTEAFF; CDR3 DNA: TGTGCCAGCAGCTTAGCGCTCGGGGGAAGCACTGAAGCTTTCTTT
D gene: TRBD2; J gene: TRBJ2-1; V gene: TRBV18; clone size: .; CDR3 protein: CASSPVRLARNDEQFF; CDR3 DNA: TGTGCCAGCTCACCGGTCCGACTAGCGAGAAACGATGAGCAGTTCTTC
D gene: TRBD1; J gene: TRBJ1-2; V gene: TRBV28; clone size: .; CDR3 protein: CASSLSGGLGGYTF; CDR3 DNA: TGTGCCAGCAGTTTATCAGGGGGTTTAGGTGGCTACACCTTC
D gene: TRBD1; J gene: TRBJ1-1; V gene: TRBV6-6; clone size: once; CDR3 protein: CASSLDRHTEAFF; CDR3 DNA: TGTGCCAGCAGTTTGGACAGGCACACTGAAGCTTTCTTT
D gene: .; J gene: TRBJ2-7; V gene: TRBV5-1; clone size: .; CDR3 protein: CASSLGPSTRGQYF; CDR3 DNA: TGCGCCAGCAGCCTGGGACCGTCAACCAGGGGGCAGTACTTC
D gene: .; J gene: TRBJ2-1; V gene: TRBV18; clone size: once; CDR3 protein: CASSPGTNEQFF; CDR3 DNA: TGTGCCAGCTCACCTGGTACAAATGAGCAGTTCTTC